This entry lists 2 T cell receptor beta chains sequenced from one sample in a study of T cell clonality in common variable immunodeficiency. Which antigens these TCRs recognize remains unknown. The protocol was immunoSEQ multiplex PCR, while the TCRdb copy is restricted to in-frame clones and leaves out a portion. The sample presents about 26,000 clones, none singletons. Findings of the study overall: Reportedly, TCR beta sequences from common variable immunodeficiency showed fewer deletions and N-nucleotide insertions.

Sequencing used peripheral blood mononuclear cells. The origin of the receptors is a human donor with common variable immunodeficiency.

There are a few counts of this clone. The read gets to within 3 residues of the CDR3 end, and the germline J gene fills in the rest. The V and J genes are TRBV5-1 and TRBJ2-5, with 15 nucleotides matching TRBD2. With 10 bases clipped from V and 2 bases from J, the junction kept 6 bases outside the gene matches. The CDR3 has 15 amino acids. From germline, CDR1 is SGHRS and CDR2 YFSETQ. The CDR3 here is CACGLAGGRQETQYF. The DNA read from the CDR3 is TGCGCCTGCGGACTAGCGGGGGGGCGTCAAGAGACC. Full variable domain (remainder filled in from reference TRBV5-1 and TRBJ2-5): KAGVTQTPRYLIKTRGQQVTLSCSPISGHRSVSWYQQTPGQGLQFLFEYFSETQRNKGNFPGRFSGRQFSNSRSEMNVSTLELGDSALYLCACGLAGGRQETQYFGPGTRLLVL.

This clone was found many times. The read terminates 3 residues ahead of where the CDR3 ends, so the germline J gene completes it. The genes are TRBV30 and TRBJ2-1; 8 positions match TRBD2. Germline V gene lookup returns CDR1 GTSNPN and CDR2 SVGIG (reference sequence). The CDR3 runs to 15 residues. V shed 1 base and J 9 bases; nucleotides not matched to a gene: 11. CDR3: CAWSGRTSRRFEQFF. The DNA read from the CDR3 is TGTGCCTGGAGTGGGCGGACTAGCCGGAGGTTTGAG. Based on the CDR3 plus reference TRBV30 and TRBJ2-1, the full variable domain is SQTIHQWPATLVQPVGSPLSLECTVEGTSNPNLYWYRQAAGRGLQLLFYSVGIGQISSEVPQNLSASRPQDRQFILSSKKLLLSDSGFYLCAWSGRTSRRFEQFFGPGTRLTVL.